These T cell receptor beta chains were read from a single sample in a study of T cells in narcolepsy. Some clones are missing from TCRdb's copy, which holds only in-frame ones; the method was immunoSEQ multiplex PCR. Among some 14,000 clones listed, around nine tenths were seen once. The sequenced sample was CD45RA- memory CD4+ T cells from PBMCs. These receptors all come from a human donor with narcolepsy. Both conserved end residues are part of each CDR3. D genes are given only for firm matches. Clone size is stated in some rows and not others, as once, few, many or a class when expanded.

d_gene	abundance	v_gene	j_gene	CDR3aa	CDR3nt
TRBD2	.	TRBV2	TRBJ2-7	CASSERWASGRYEQYF	TGTGCCAGCAGTGAAAGGTGGGCTAGCGGGAGGTACGAGCAGTACTTC
.	.	TRBV7-2	TRBJ2-2	CASSLGLGQGGFVGELFF	TGTGCCAGCAGCTTAGGATTAGGGCAGGGTGGGTTCGTGGGGGAGCTGTTTTTT
.	.	TRBV27	TRBJ2-7	CASSARVPVYEQYF	TGTGCCAGCAGCGCCAGGGTTCCAGTCTACGAGCAGTACTTC
.	.	TRBV25-1	TRBJ1-5	CASRGDTPNQPQHF	TGTGCCAGCAGGGGCGACACTCCCAATCAGCCCCAGCATTTT
TRBD1	few	TRBV6-5	TRBJ1-4	CASRRQGLYEKLFF	TGTGCCAGCAGACGACAGGGGCTATATGAAAAACTGTTTTTT
TRBD1	.	TRBV25-1	TRBJ1-2	CASSEDRGSHGYTF	TGTGCCAGCAGTGAGGACAGGGGGAGTCATGGCTACACCTTC
.	once	TRBV25-1	TRBJ2-7	CASLPWGSFYEQYF	TGTGCCAGCCTCCCTTGGGGCAGCTTCTACGAGCAGTACTTC
.	.	TRBV25-1	TRBJ2-7	CASSDQVYEQYF	TGTGCCAGCAGTGACCAGGTCTACGAGCAGTACTTC
.	.	TRBV19	TRBJ2-1	CASSIDLRGYNEQFF	TGTGCCAGTAGTATAGATCTTAGGGGCTACAATGAGCAGTTCTTC
TRBD2	.	TRBV7-8	TRBJ2-7	CASKRGVGEQYF	TGTGCCAGCAAGCGGGGGGTGGGCGAGCAGTACTTC
TRBD1	.	TRBV9	TRBJ1-4	CASSVGTGGEGELFF	TGTGCCAGCAGCGTAGGGACAGGAGGTGAGGGGGAACTGTTTTTT
.	.	TRBV30	TRBJ2-5	CAWTGPASETQYF	TGTGCCTGGACTGGCCCAGCGAGCGAGACCCAGTACTTC
.	.	TRBV28	TRBJ2-1	CASIGDGRVNNEQFF	TGTGCCAGCATTGGGGACGGGAGAGTTAACAATGAGCAGTTCTTC
TRBD2	.	TRBV7-3	TRBJ2-2	CASRLQTSGTGELFF	TGTGCCAGCAGGTTACAGACTAGCGGCACCGGGGAGCTGTTTTTT
TRBD2	.	TRBV5-1	TRBJ2-3	CASSLAVSGRATDTQYF	TGCGCCAGCAGCTTGGCGGTAAGCGGGAGGGCCACAGATACGCAGTATTTT
TRBD2	.	TRBV5-8	TRBJ2-1	CASSFYGGGDNEQFF	TGTGCCAGCAGCTTCTACGGCGGGGGAGACAATGAGCAGTTCTTC
TRBD1	few	TRBV10-1	TRBJ1-5	CASSVGEGQVHQPQHF	TGCGCCAGCAGTGTGGGGGAGGGACAGGTCCATCAGCCCCAGCATTTT
.	.	TRBV28	TRBJ2-7	CASSLVSYEQYF	TGTGCCAGCAGTTTGGTCTCCTACGAGCAGTACTTC
.	.	TRBV21-1	TRBJ2-1	CASSPYRKRGNEQFF	TGTGCCAGCAGCCCATACAGAAAAAGGGGTAATGAGCAGTTCTTC
TRBD2	.	TRBV5-1	TRBJ2-3	CASLPGLAGVTDTQYF	TGCGCCAGTTTACCGGGACTAGCGGGAGTCACAGATACGCAGTATTTT
.	.	TRBV5-1	TRBJ1-1	CASSFGGPGGNTEAFF	TGCGCCAGCAGCTTCGGTGGCCCCGGAGGGAACACTGAAGCTTTCTTT
.	once	TRBV19	TRBJ1-1	CASRAPDLGGNTEAFF	TGTGCCAGTCGCGCCCCGGACCTAGGGGGAAACACTGAAGCTTTCTTT
.	few	TRBV7-9	TRBJ1-4	CASSSDSGVIWEKLFF	TGTGCCAGCAGCTCTGACTCAGGGGTGATTTGGGAAAAACTGTTTTTT
TRBD2	.	TRBV5-4	TRBJ2-1	CASSSRLADYNEQFF	TGTGCCAGCAGCAGTCGGCTAGCGGACTACAATGAGCAGTTCTTC
.	.	TRBV29-1	TRBJ1-2	CSVGTETNYGYTF	TGCAGCGTTGGGACAGAAACAAACTATGGCTACACCTTC